The T cell receptor beta chain under discussion was sequenced for a study of CD8+ T cells in alopecia areata. Sorting of the five patients' CD4+ cells gave CD25+CD127- cells as the output. Peripheral blood samples and lesional scalp punch biopsies were obtained from alopecia areata patients. Both CD4+ and CD8+ T cells were separated by sorting PBMCs. Study conclusions and caveats: Scalp repertoires also include resident alphabeta T cells from normal skin.

The CDR3 spans 15 residues. Germline CDR1 is SQVTM and CDR2 is ANQGSEA. Comment on this clone: The antigen is unknown.

Extracted RNA was reverse transcribed into cDNA, the sequencing template. Repertoires were generated with immunoSEQ multiplex PCR, while TCRdb's copy carries only in-frame clones and drops some. The sample gives about 20,000 clones, more than 60% of which show up once; under 5% is in the top ten. The TCR comes from a human donor with alopecia areata. Sequenced: CD4+ Tregs sorted from blood. The rearrangement links TRBV29-1 to TRBJ2-5; D gene unclear. The end of the DNA aligns better with TRBJ2-7, so the J call may be wrong. Written as DNA, the CDR3 is TGCAGCGTTCCCGCCGGACGCATCAATCCCTACGAGCAGTACTTC. This codes for CSVPAGRINPYEQYF.